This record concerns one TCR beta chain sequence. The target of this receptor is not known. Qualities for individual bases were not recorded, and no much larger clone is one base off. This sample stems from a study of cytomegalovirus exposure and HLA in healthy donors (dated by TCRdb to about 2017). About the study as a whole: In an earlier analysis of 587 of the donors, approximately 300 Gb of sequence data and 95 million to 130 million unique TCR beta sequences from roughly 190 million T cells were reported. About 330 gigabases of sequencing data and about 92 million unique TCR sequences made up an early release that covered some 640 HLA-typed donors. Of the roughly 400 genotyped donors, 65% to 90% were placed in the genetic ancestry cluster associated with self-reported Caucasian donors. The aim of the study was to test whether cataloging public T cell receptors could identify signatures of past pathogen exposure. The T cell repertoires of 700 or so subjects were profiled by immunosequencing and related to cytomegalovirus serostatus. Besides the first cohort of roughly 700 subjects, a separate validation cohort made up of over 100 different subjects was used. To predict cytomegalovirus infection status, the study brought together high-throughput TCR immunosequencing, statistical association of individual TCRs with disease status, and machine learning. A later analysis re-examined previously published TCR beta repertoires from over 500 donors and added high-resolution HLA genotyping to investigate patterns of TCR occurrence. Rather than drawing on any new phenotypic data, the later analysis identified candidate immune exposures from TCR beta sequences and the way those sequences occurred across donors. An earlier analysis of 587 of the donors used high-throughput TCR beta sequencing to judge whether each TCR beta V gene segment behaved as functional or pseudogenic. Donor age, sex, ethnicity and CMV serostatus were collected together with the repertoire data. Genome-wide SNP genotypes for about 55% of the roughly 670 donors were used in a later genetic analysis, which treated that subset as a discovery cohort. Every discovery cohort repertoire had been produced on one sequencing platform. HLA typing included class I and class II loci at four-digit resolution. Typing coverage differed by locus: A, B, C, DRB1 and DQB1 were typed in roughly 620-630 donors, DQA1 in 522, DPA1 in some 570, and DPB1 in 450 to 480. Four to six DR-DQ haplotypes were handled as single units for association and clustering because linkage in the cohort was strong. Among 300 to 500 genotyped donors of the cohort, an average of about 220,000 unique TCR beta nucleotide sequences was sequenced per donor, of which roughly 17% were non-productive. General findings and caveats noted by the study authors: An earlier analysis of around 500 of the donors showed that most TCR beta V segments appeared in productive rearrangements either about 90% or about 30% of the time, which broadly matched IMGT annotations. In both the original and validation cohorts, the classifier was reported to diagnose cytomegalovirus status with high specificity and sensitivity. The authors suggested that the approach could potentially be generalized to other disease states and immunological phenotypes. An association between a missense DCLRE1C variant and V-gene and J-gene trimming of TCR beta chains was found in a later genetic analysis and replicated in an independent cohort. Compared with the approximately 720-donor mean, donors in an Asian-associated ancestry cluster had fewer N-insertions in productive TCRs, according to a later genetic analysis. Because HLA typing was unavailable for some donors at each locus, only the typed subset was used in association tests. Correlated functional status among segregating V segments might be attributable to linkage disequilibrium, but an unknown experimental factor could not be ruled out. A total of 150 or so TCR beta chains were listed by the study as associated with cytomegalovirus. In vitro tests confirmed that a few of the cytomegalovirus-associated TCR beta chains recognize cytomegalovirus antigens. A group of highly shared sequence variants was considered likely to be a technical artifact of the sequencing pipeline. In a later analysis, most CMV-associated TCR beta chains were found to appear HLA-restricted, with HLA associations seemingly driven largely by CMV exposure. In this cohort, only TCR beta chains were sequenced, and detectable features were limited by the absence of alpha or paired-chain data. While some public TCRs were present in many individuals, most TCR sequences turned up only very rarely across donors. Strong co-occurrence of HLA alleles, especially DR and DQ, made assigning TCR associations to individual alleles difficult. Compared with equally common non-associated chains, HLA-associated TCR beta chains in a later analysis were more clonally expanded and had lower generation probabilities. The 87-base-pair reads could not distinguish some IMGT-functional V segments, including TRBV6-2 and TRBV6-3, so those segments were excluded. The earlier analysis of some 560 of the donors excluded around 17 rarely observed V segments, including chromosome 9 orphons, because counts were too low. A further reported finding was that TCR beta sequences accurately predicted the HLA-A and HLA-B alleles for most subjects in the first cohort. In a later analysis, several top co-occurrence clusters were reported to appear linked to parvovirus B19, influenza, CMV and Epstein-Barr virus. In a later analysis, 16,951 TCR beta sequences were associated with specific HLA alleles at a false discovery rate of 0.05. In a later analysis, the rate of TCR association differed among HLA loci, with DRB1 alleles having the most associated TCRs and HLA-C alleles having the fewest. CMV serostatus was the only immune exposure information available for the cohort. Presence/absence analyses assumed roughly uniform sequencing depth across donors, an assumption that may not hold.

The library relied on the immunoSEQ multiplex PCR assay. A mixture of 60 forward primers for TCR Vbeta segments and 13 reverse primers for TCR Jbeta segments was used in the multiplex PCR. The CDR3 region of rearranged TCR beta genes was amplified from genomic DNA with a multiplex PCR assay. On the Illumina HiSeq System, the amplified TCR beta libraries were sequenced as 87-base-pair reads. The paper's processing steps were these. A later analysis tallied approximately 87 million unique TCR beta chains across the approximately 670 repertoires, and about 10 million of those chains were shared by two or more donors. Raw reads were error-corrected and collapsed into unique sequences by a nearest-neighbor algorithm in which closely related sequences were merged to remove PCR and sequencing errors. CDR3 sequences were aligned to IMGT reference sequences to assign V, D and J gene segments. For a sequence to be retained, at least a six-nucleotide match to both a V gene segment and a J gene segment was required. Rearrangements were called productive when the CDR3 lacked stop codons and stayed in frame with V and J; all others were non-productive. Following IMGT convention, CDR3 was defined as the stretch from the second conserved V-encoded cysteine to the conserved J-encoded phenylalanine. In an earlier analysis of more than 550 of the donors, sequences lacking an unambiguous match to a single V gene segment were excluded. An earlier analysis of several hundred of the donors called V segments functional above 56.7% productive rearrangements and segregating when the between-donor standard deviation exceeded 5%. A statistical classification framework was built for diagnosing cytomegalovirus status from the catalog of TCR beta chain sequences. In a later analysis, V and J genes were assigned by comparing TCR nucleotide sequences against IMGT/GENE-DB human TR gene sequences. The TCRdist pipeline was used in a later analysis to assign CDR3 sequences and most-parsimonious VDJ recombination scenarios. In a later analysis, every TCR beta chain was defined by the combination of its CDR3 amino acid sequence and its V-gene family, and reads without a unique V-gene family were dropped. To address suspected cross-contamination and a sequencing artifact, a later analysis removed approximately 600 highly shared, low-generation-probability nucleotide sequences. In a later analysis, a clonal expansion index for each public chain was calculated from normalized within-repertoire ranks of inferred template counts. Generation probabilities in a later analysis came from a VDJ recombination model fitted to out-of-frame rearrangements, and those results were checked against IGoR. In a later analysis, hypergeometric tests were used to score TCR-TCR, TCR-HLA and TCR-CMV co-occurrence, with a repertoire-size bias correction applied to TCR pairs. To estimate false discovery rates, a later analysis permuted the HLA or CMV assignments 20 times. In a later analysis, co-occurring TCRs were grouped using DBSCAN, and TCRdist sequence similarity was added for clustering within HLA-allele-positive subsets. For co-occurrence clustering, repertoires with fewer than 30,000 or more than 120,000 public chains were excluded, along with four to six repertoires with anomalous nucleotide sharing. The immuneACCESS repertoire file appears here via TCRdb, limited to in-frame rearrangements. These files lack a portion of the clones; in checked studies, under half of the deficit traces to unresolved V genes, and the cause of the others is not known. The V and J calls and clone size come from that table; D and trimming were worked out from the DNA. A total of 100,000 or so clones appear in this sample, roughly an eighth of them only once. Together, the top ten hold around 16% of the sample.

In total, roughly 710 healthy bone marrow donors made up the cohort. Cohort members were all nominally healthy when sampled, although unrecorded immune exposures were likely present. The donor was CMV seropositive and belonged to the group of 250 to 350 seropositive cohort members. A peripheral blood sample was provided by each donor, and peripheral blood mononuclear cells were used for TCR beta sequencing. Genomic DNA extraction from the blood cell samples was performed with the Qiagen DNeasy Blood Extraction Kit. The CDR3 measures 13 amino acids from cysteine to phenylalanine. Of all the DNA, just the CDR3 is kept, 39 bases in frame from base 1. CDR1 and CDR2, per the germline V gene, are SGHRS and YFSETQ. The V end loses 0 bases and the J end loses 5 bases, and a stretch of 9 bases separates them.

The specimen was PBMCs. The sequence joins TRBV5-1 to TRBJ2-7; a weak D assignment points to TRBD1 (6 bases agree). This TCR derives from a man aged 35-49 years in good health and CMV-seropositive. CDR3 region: CASSLARGDEQYF. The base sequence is TGCGCCAGCAGCTTGGCCAGGGGAGACGAGCAGTACTTC.